These 2 T cell receptor beta chains originate from one sample sequenced in a study of T cell repertoires in cytomegalovirus infection. No antigens are known for them. One entry per CDR3 protein, called by TCRdb with MiXCR from the reads. The table records roughly 500,000 distinct CDR3 sequences, more than 30% of them present only once. The starting material was cultured PBMCs, obtained from culture after CMV antigen stimulation. The receptors originated from a human donor in good health (CMV status not recorded). Some clones in this sample may be carry-over from other donors' samples.

The V call is TRBV4-3, the J call TRBJ2-4; D might be TRBD1 or TRBD2, each matching 5 bases. V lost 1 base, J lost 2 bases, and 9 bases lay in between. The V gene's germline CDR1 is LGHNA and CDR2 YSLEER. This CDR3 has 15 residues. The CDR3 here is CASSQGWGSKNIQYF. CDR3 nucleotide sequence: TGCGCCAGCAGCCAAGGGTGGGGGTCCAAAAACATTCAGTACTTC.

The chain has TRBV30 and TRBJ1-1; the D is unclear. The germline V gene encodes CDR1 GTSNPN and CDR2 SVGIG (reference sequence). Trimming took off 4 bases at V and 1 base at J, with 10 bases between the two ends. The CDR3 has 13 amino acids. The DNA of the CDR3 is TGTGCCTGGACAGGTAAGAAGAACACTGAAGCTTTCTTT. Its translation: CAWTGKKNTEAFF. Together with reference TRBV30 and TRBJ1-1, the CDR3 gives the full variable domain: SQTIHQWPATLVQPVGSPLSLECTVEGTSNPNLYWYRQAAGRGLQLLFYSVGIGQISSEVPQNLSASRPQDRQFILSSKKLLLSDSGFYLCAWTGKKNTEAFFGQGTRLTVV.